This T cell receptor beta chain stems from a study of T cell repertoires in cytomegalovirus infection. Across the whole study: The public TCR beta signatures pointed to both CMV infection and matching HLA type.

Study-wide results and limits: Identification of carriers of CMV plus the relevant HLA was achieved through cumulative public TCR beta family frequency.

On this clonotype: Its antigen is as yet unknown.

MiXCR, applied by TCRdb to the reads, yields one record per CDR3 protein. The sample lists about 78,000 distinct CDR3 sequences; 35% to 45% were seen once. This receptor was taken from a human donor in good health (CMV status not recorded). Some clones in this sample may be carry-over from other donors' samples. The specimen was CD8+ T cells from cultured PBMCs, collected from culture after CMV antigen stimulation.

The CDR3 reads CASSPDSGRDTEAFF. Written as DNA, the CDR3 is TGCGCCAGCAGCCCTGACAGCGGGCGGGACACTGAAGCTTTCTTT. The chain combines TRBV4-3 with TRBJ1-1, with a tentative D call TRBD1 (5 bases). This CDR3 has 15 residues. Per the germline V gene, CDR1 is LGHNA and CDR2 is YSLEER. Trimming left V 4 bases short and J 3 bases short, with 15 bases between.